This T cell receptor (beta chain) was recorded in a study of shared clonotypes between healthy human individuals (dated by TCRdb to the early 2020s). Notes on the research overall: The cohort comprised a couple of women and a few men aged 18 to 49 years. To estimate repertoire size and how much clonotypes are shared between individuals, the study performed deep sequencing of blood TCR repertoires from a few healthy adults. Libraries were prepared and TCR repertoires were sequenced by different laboratories using diverse techniques, in order to increase sequencing depth and limit assay-specific biases. Between about 0.8 and 9 billion PBMCs per donor were obtained by leukapheresis.

This clone turned up a few times. Its antigen remains unidentified. Base qualities are missing; no much larger clone stands one base away. Findings and caveats that apply to the study as a whole: Because the study included only a small number of donors, the genetic and exposure-history diversity represented was limited. Pairwise subsampling indicated that sequencing depth was expected to affect the degree of clonotype sharing among donors. Only blood was sampled, and tissue TCR repertoires likely differ from those in blood.

The donors were healthy, HIV-negative adults with no recently reported acute infections or vaccinations. Only Caucasian adults living in Nashville, Tennessee, USA were represented among the donors. For unsorted samples, approximately 81 million PBMCs were counted, and genomic DNA was extracted using the QIAamp DNA Blood Mini kit. After blood collection by leukapheresis, PBMCs were isolated using Ficoll-Histopaque density gradient centrifugation and then cryopreserved in the vapor phase of liquid nitrogen. Using the deep immunoSEQ assay, TCR CDR3 regions were amplified from genomic DNA by multiplex PCR. Extracted genomic DNA from each cell subset was spread evenly across all wells of several immunoSEQ 96-well plates, with each plate serving as a replicate. For unsorted PBMC, around 0.3 ug genomic DNA, equal to 30,000 or so T cell genomes, was loaded into each replicate PCR. Ten immunoSEQ deep assay plates were used to sequence unsorted PBMC genomic DNA. Purified libraries were quantified with a Qubit 3.0 fluorometer, sized on a Bioanalyzer 2100, and re-quantified with the KAPA Library Quantification kit. Every immunoSEQ 96-well plate was sequenced on a separate single-read 150-cycle Illumina NextSeq 550 flow cell. The source study handled its data this way. Because only junctional sequences without quality scores were contained in the immunoSEQ output, filtering matching that applied to full-length reads could not be performed. To assign V/J genes and CDR3, sequences were annotated using PyIR, a Python wrapper for IgBLAST v1.9, with IMGT germline references. Reads were removed for weak V/J assignments (E-value above 1e-6), missing CDR3, stop codons, out-of-frame junctions, or ambiguous translated residues. A V3J clonotype was defined by an identical inferred V gene, J gene, and CDR3 amino acid sequence. To compute the percentage overlap between repertoires, the number of shared unique clonotypes was divided by the size of the smaller repertoire. RTK rarefaction, the Chao1 estimator, and Recon v2.1 estimates of unobserved clonotypes were used to assess repertoire richness. TCRdb's version of the immuneACCESS table is confined to in-frame rearrangements and falls short of the full clone set. An unresolved V gene accounts for under half of the shortfall where checked; the remainder is of unknown origin. V and J calls and clone size come straight from that table; D and trimming were deduced from the DNA. Counted in this sample were about 490,000 clones; 76% of them appeared once. Of the sample, 10% to 15% falls within the top ten clones.

This clonotype originated in a woman in her thirties or forties in good health. Some clones in this sample may be carry-over from other donors' samples. Input material: PBMCs.

The DNA is as follows: TGTGCCAGCAGTGACAGCGGGAGCTCCTACAATGAGCAGTTCTTC. The translation is CASSDSGSSYNEQFF. The chain is assembled from TRBV6-4 and TRBJ2-1, and TRBD2 aligns with 8 junction nucleotides. Unmatched junction bases come to 0, with V trimmed by 2 bases and J by 0 bases. The CDR3 runs 15 residues from the cysteine to the phenylalanine. The kept DNA is CDR3 alone, 45 bases in frame from the first base. CDR1 and CDR2, looked up from the germline V gene, are MRHNA and SNTAGT.